This T cell receptor beta chain was captured by sequencing in a study of monozygotic twins with inflammatory bowel disease. The authors used about 3.5 ug of total RNA per TCR library. TCRdb reanalyzed the 5' RACE reads and collapses them to one entry per CDR3 protein, without DNA. In all, the sample yields 160,000 or so distinct CDR3 sequences. Unfractionated whole blood yielded total RNA, and T cells were not sorted. Germline CDR1 is MGHRA and CDR2 is YSYEKL. The CDR3 sequence is 16 residues long. Sequenced sample: blood. The sequence was obtained from a human donor with ulcerative colitis or Crohn's disease, or a healthy co-twin of an affected twin (not recorded which). The rearrangement uses TRBV4-1 and TRBJ1-3. The CDR3 spells CASSQDSSGAGNTIYF.